This T cell receptor (beta chain) is from a study of shared clonotypes between healthy human individuals. Sequenced by immunoSEQ multiplex PCR; TCRdb stores in-frame clones only, minus some. Of fewer than 130,000 clones listed, about 70% are singletons. The sequencing sample was made of memory CD8+ T cells sorted from blood. Documented subset: CD45RO+ cells pooled with CCR7-negative TemRA cells. The sequence came from a woman aged 25 to 39 in good health.

CDR3 nucleotide sequence: TGTGCCAGCAGTGAATTGCAGTGGATGAACACTGAAGCTTTCTTT. Translating it yields CASSELQWMNTEAFF. The chain combines TRBV6-1 with TRBJ1-1; no reliable D call. The V gene lost 2 bases and the J gene lost 0 bases, with 10 bases spanning the gap. Germline CDR1 reads MNHNS; CDR2 reads SASEGT. This CDR3 is built from 15 residues.